Reported below is one T cell receptor beta chain. This entry is derived from a study of blood T cell repertoires in COVID-19. Looking at the study overall: The United States, Italy and Spain were the sources of the acute and convalescent COVID-19 samples. PBMCs, B-cell-depleted T cells, or T cells provided the cDNA or gDNA that made up the material.

Per the original data handling: Cell counts per sample came from amplifying reference gene primers. This table comes from immunoSEQ multiplex PCR, and its TCRdb copy is limited to in-frame clones, with some not included. Clone size and the V and J calls come from that table; the DNA yielded D and trimming. The data show around 140,000 clones, around nine tenths seen once. Germline assignment: CDR1 KGHDR and CDR2 SFDVKD. Losses at the gene ends were 6 bases for V and 8 bases for J; bases not matched to a gene: 8. The CDR3 is 13 amino acids. The chain is built from TRBV24-1 and TRBJ1-2; 7 bases are shared with TRBD1. The receptor's source is a man aged 55-75 years with active or convalescent COVID-19. Material: peripheral blood. CDR3 loop: CATSLTGVGGYTF. DNA of the CDR3: TGTGCCACCAGTCTCACAGGGGTGGGAGGCTACACCTTC.